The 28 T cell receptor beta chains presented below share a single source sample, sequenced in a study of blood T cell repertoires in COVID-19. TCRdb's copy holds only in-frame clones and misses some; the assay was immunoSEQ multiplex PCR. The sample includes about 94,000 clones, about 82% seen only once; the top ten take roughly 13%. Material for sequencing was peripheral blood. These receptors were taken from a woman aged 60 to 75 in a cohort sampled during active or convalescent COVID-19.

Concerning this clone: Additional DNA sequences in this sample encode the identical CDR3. As DNA, the CDR3 is TGTGCCAGCAGTTTGACAGGGAGCTCCTACGAGCAGTACTTC. It specifies CASSLTGSSYEQYF. The chain joins TRBV27 to TRBJ2-7; TRBD1 matches 7 bases. Germline lookup yields CDR1 MNHEY and CDR2 SMNVEV (reference sequence). This CDR3 is built from 14 residues. V was pared by 3 bases and J by 0 bases, with 2 bases of the junction left unmatched.

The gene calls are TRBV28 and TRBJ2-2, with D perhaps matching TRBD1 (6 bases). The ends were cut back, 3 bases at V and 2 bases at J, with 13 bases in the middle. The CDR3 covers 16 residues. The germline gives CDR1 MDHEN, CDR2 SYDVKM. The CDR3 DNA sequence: TGTGCCAGCAGTTTTCCCGGGACACGCAACACCGGGGAGCTGTTTTTT. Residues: CASSFPGTRNTGELFF. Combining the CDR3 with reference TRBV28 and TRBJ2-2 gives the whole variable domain DVKVTQSSRYLVKRTGEKVFLECVQDMDHENMFWYRQDPGLGLRLIYFSYDVKMKEKGDIPEGYSVSREKKERFSLILESASTNQTSMYLCASSFPGTRNTGELFFGEGSRLTVL.

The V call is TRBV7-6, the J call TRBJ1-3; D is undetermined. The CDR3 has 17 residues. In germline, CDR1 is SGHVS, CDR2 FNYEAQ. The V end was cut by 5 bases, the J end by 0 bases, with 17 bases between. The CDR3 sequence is CASSPPLEPSSGNTIYF. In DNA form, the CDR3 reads TGTGCCAGCAGCCCCCCCTTAGAGCCCTCCTCTGGAAACACCATATATTTT. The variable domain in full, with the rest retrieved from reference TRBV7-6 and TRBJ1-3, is GAGVSQSPRYKVTKRGQDVALRCDPISGHVSLYWYRQALGQGPEFLTYFNYEAQQDKSGLPNDRFSAERPEGSISTLTIQRTEQRDSAMYRCASSPPLEPSSGNTIYFGEGSWLTVV.

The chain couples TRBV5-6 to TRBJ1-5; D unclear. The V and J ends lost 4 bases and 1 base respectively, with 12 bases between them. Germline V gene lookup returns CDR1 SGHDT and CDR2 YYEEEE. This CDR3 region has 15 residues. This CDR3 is CASSKVRGSNQPQHF. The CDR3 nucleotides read TGTGCCAGCAGCAAGGTACGGGGAAGCAATCAGCCCCAGCATTTT. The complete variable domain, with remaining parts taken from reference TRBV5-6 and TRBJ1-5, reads DAGVTQSPTHLIKTRGQQVTLRCSPKSGHDTVSWYQQALGQGPQFIFQYYEEEERQRGNFPDRFSGHQFPNYSSELNVNALLLGDSALYLCASSKVRGSNQPQHFGDGTRLSIL.

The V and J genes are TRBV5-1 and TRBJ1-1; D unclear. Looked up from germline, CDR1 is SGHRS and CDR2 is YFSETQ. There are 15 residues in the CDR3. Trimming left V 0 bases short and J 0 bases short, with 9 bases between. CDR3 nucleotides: TGCGCCAGCAGCTTGGATCCGGGAGTGAACACTGAAGCTTTCTTT. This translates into CASSLDPGVNTEAFF.

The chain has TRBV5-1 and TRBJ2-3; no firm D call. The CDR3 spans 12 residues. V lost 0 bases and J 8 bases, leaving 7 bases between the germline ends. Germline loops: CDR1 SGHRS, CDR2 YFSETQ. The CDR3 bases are TGCGCCAGCAGCTTGGAACTAATTACGCAGTATTTT. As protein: CASSLELITQYF.

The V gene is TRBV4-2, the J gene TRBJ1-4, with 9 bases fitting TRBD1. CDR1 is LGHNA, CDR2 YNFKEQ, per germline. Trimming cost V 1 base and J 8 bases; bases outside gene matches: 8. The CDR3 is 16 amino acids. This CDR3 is CASSQGPGQGWEKLFF. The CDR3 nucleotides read TGTGCCAGCAGCCAAGGACCGGGACAGGGTTGGGAAAAACTGTTTTTT.

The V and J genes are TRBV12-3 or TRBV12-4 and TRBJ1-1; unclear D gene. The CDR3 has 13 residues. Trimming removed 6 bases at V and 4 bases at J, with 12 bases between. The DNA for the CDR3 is TGTGCCAGCAGGAGGTTGGAGGGCACTGAAGCTTTCTTT. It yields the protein CASRRLEGTEAFF.

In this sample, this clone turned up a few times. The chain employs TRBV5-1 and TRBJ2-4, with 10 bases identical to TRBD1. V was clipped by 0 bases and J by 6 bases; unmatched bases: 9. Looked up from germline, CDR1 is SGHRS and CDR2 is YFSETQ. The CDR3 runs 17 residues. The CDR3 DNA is TGCGCCAGCAGCTTGGTTGCCGGGACAGGGGCGAGAAACATTCAGTACTTC. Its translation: CASSLVAGTGARNIQYF.

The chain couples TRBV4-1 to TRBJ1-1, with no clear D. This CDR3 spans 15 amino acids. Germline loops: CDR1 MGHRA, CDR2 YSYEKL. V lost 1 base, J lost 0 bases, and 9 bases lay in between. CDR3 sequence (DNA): TGCGCCAGCAGCCAAGGCCGCAGGTTGAACACTGAAGCTTTCTTT. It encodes CASSQGRRLNTEAFF.

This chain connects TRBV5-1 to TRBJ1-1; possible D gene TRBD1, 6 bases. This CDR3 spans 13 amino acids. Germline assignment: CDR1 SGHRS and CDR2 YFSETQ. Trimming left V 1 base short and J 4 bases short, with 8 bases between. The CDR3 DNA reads TGCGCCAGCAGCTTGAACAGGGCCACTGAAGCTTTCTTT. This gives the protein CASSLNRATEAFF.

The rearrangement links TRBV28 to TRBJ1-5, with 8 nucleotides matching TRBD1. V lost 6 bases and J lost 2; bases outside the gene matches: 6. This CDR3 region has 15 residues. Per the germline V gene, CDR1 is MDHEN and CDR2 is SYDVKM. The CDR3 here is CASSRGQGGNQPQHF. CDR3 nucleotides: TGTGCCAGCAGCCGAGGACAGGGTGGCAATCAGCCCCAGCATTTT.

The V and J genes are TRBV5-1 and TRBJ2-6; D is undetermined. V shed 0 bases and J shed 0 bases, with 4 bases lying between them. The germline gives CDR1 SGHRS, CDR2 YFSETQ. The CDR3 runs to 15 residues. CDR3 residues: CASSLDGSGANVLTF. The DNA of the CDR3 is TGCGCCAGCAGCTTGGACGGCTCTGGGGCCAACGTCCTGACTTTC.

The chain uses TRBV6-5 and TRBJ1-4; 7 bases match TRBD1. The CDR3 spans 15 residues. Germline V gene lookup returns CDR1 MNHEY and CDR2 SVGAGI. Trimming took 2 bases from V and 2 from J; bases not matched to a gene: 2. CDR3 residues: CASSYGGGTNEKLFF. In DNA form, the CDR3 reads TGTGCCAGCAGTTACGGAGGGGGCACTAATGAAAAACTGTTTTTT.

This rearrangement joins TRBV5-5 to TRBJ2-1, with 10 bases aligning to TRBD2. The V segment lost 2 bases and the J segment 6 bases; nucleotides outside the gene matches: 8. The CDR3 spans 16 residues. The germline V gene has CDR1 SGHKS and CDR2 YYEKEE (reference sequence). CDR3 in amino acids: CASSFLAGDALNEQFF. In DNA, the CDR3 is TGTGCCAGCAGCTTCCTAGCGGGGGATGCCCTCAATGAGCAGTTCTTC.

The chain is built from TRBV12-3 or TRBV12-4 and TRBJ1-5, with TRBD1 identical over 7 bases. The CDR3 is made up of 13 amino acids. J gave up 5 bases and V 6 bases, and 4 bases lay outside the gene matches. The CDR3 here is CASSPDRDQPQHF. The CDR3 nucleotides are TGTGCCAGCAGCCCCGACAGGGATCAGCCCCAGCATTTT.

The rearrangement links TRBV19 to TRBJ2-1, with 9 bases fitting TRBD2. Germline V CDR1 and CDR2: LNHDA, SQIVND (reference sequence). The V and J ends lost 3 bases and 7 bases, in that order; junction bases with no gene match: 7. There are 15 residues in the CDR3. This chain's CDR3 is CASSILAGLQNEQFF. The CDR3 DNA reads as TGTGCCAGTAGTATTCTAGCGGGACTACAAAATGAGCAGTTCTTC. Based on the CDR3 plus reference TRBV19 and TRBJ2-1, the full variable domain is DGGITQSPKYLFRKEGQNVTLSCEQNLNHDAMYWYRQDPGQGLRLIYYSQIVNDFQKGDIAEGYSVSREKKESFPLTVTSAQKNPTAFYLCASSILAGLQNEQFFGPGTRLTVL.

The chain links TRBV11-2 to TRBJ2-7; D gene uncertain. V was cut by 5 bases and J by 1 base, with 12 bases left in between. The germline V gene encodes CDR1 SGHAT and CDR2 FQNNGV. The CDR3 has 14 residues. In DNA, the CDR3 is TGTGCCAGCAGCCCCATGCAGGCTTCCTACGAGCAGTACTTC. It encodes CASSPMQASYEQYF.

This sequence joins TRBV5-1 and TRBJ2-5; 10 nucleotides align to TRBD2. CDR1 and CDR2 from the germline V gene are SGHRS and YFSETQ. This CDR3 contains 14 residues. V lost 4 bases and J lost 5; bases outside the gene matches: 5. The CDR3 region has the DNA TGCGCCAGCAGCCCGGCGACTAGCGGGGAGACCCAGTACTTC. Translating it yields CASSPATSGETQYF.

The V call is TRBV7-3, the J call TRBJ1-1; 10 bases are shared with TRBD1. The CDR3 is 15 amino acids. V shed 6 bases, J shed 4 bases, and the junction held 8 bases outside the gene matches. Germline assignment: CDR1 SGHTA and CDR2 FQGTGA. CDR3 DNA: TGTGCCAGCAGAGAGACAGGGGGCTCAGGCACTGAAGCTTTCTTT. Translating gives CASRETGGSGTEAFF.

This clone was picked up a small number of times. The DNA for the CDR3 is TGTGCCAGCTCGCCCTTTAGGGGTAATGAAAAACTGTTTTTT. It encodes CASSPFRGNEKLFF. This rearrangement joins TRBV18 to TRBJ1-4; D may be TRBD1 (5 bases). The CDR3 runs to 14 residues. Germline-derived CDR1 and CDR2 are KGHSH and LQKENI. The ends were cut back, 6 bases at V and 4 bases at J, with 12 bases in the middle. The full variable domain, completed using reference TRBV18 and TRBJ1-4, is NAGVMQNPRHLVRRRGQEARLRCSPMKGHSHVYWYRQLPEEGLKFMVYLQKENIIDESGMPKERFSAEFPKEGPSILRIQQVVRGDSAAYFCASSPFRGNEKLFFGSGTQLSVL.

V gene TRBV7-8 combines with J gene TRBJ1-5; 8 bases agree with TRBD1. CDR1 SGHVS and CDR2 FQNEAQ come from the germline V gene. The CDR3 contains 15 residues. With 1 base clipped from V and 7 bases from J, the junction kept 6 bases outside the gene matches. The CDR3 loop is CASSLGTGTGQPQHF. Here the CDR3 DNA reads TGTGCCAGCAGCTTAGGGACAGGGACGGGACAGCCCCAGCATTTT.

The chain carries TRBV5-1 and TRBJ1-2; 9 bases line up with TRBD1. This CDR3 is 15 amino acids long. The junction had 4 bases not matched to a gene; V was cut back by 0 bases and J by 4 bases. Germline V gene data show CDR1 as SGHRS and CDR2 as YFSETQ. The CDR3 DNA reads TGCGCCAGCAGCTTGGGCGAGGACAGGGGCTATGGCTACACCTTC. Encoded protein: CASSLGEDRGYGYTF.

This chain's CDR3 is CASSIDLGPQHF. CDR3 DNA: TGTGCCAGTAGTATAGATCTCGGTCCCCAGCATTTT. This sequence joins TRBV19 and TRBJ1-5; no reliable D call. The CDR3 length is 12 residues. Trimming took off 0 bases at V and 10 bases at J, with 7 bases between the two ends. Germline loops: CDR1 LNHDA, CDR2 SQIVND (reference sequence). Supplemented by reference TRBV19 and TRBJ1-5, the full variable domain reads DGGITQSPKYLFRKEGQNVTLSCEQNLNHDAMYWYRQDPGQGLRLIYYSQIVNDFQKGDIAEGYSVSREKKESFPLTVTSAQKNPTAFYLCASSIDLGPQHFGDGTRLSIL.

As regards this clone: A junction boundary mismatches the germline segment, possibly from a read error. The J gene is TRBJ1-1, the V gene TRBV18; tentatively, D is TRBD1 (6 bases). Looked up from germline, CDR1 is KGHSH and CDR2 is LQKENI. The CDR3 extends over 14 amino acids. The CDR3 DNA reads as TGTACCAGCTCAAGTTCACAGGGGAACACTGAAGCTTTCTTT. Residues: CTSSSSQGNTEAFF.

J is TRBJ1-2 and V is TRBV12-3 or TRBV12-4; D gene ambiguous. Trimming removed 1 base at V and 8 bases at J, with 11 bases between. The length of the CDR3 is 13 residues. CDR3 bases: TGTGCCAGCAGTTTAGGTCAGCGAGGAGGCTACACCTTC. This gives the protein CASSLGQRGGYTF.

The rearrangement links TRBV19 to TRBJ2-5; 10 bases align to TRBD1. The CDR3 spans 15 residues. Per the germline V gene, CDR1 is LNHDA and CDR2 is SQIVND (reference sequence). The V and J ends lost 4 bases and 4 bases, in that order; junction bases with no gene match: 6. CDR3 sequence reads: CASSTGTGARETQYF. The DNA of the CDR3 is TGTGCCAGTAGTACCGGGACAGGGGCTCGAGAGACCCAGTACTTC.

CDR3 nucleotide sequence: TGTGCCAGCAGCTTAAGGCAGGGGGAACCTGAAGCTTTCTTT. Its translation: CASSLRQGEPEAFF. The chain combines TRBV7-3 with TRBJ1-1; 7 positions match TRBD1. Germline V gene sequence: CDR1 SGHTA, CDR2 FQGTGA. V lost 1 base to trimming and J lost 6 bases; unmatched junction nucleotides: 5. The CDR3 sequence is 14 residues long.